The present TCR beta chain was sequenced within a study of cytomegalovirus exposure and HLA in healthy donors. Researchers ran the PCR with 60 Vbeta and 13 Jbeta primers. Profiling relied on immunoSEQ multiplex PCR, and the TCRdb table lists in-frame clones only, not all of them. This table has under 120,000 clones, 60% to 70% appearing once. This clonotype was sampled from a man between 25 and 39 years old in good health and CMV-seropositive. The material sequenced was PBMCs.

CDR3 amino acids: CATTGVFYTEAFF. As DNA, the CDR3 is TGTGCCACCACGGGAGTGTTTTACACTGAAGCTTTCTTT. V usage is TRBV6-5 and J usage is TRBJ1-1; no clear D. Germline assignment: CDR1 MNHEY and CDR2 SVGAGI. The CDR3 contains 13 residues. The V end lost 10 bases, the J end lost 3 bases, and 15 bases lay between the germline ends.